The 7 T cell receptor beta chains in this list originate from one sample, sequenced in a study of T cell responses to AZD1222 COVID-19 vaccine. The method was immunoSEQ multiplex PCR; TCRdb's version includes in-frame clones alone and lacks a portion of them. The sample lists 200,000 or so clones; about 94% were seen once. The input for sequencing was peripheral blood, taken on day 0 of AZD1222 vaccination. Receptors were obtained from an adult in good health.

The chain recombines TRBV12-3 or TRBV12-4 with TRBJ1-6; D call uncertain. CDR3 length: 13 residues. The V end was cut by 5 bases, the J end by 3 bases, with 5 bases between. CDR3 in DNA: TGTGCCAGCAGTGGGGACTATAATTCACCCCTCCACTTT. Its translation: CASSGDYNSPLHF.

This chain uses TRBV3-1 (or the pseudogene TRBV3-2) with TRBJ1-1; the D is unclear. CDR3 size: 13 residues. Germline V gene data show CDR1 as LGHDT and CDR2 as YNNKEL (reference sequence). Trimming took 2 bases from V and 6 from J, leaving 10 bases between them. CDR3 region: CASSQHLGPEAFF. CDR3 bases: TGTGCCAGCAGCCAACATTTAGGACCTGAAGCTTTCTTT.

The chain couples TRBV25-1 to TRBJ1-2; TRBD1 aligns across 9 bases. CDR1 MGHDK and CDR2 SYGVNS come from the germline V gene. J lost 7 bases, V lost 5 bases, and 17 bases had no gene match. The CDR3 sequence is 17 residues long. CDR3 region: CASSKTGGLAKSGGYTF. The DNA of the CDR3 is TGTGCCAGCAGTAAGACAGGGGGTCTCGCCAAAAGCGGTGGCTACACCTTC.

V is TRBV28 and J is TRBJ2-1; no definite D call. V lost 4 bases and J 5 bases, leaving 9 bases between the germline ends. Germline V CDR1 and CDR2: MDHEN, SYDVKM. This CDR3 has 13 amino acids. The CDR3 loop is CASSSLTNNEQFF. The CDR3 nucleotides are TGTGCCAGCAGTTCCCTCACTAACAATGAGCAGTTCTTC.

The J gene is TRBJ1-1, the V gene TRBV23-1; TRBD1 might be the D (5 bases). TRBV23-1 is an open reading frame, and its role is uncertain. Trimming cost V 0 bases and J 5 bases, with 13 bases left between them. The CDR3 covers 15 residues. Here the CDR3 reads CASSQSSLGVTEAFF. The CDR3 DNA is TGCGCCAGCAGTCAATCCTCCCTGGGGGTGACTGAAGCTTTCTTT.

The V call is TRBV6-2 or TRBV6-3, the J call TRBJ1-2; no clear D gene. The CDR3 length is 14 residues. Trimming removed 3 bases at V and 0 bases at J, with 8 bases between. Germline V lookup: CDR1 MNHEY, CDR2 SVGEGT. CDR3 loop: CASSYTVANYGYTF. The CDR3 DNA sequence: TGTGCCAGCAGTTATACAGTAGCTAACTATGGCTACACCTTC.

The rearrangement links TRBV15 to TRBJ1-2; D might be TRBD1 (5 bases). Trimming removed 1 base at V and 5 bases at J, with 17 bases between. There are 16 residues in the CDR3. Germline loops: CDR1 LNHNV, CDR2 YYDKDF (reference sequence). CDR3 sequence: CATSRGDDSRKYGYTF. For the CDR3, the DNA is TGTGCCACCAGCAGAGGGGACGACAGTCGCAAATATGGCTACACCTTC.